This T cell receptor beta chain was identified in a study of T cells in Graves' hyperthyroidism and ophthalmopathy. Study-level results: Ophthalmopathy was identified by the model a median approximately 6.4 months ahead of onset.

Stable hyperthyroidism: no ophthalmopathy progression over 18 months of follow-up. Amplified TCR beta CDR3 regions derived from RNA transcripts. The study used the HTBI primer set for a first-round RT-PCR of the TCR CDR3. TCRdb redid the calling of the multiplex PCR reads with MiXCR, one entry per CDR3 protein. The sample records a few hundred thousand distinct CDR3 sequences, approximately 19% being singletons. This clonotype appeared many times. Antigen specificity is unknown. In germline, CDR1 is MDHEN, CDR2 SYDVKM. V shed 2 bases and J 5 bases; nucleotides not matched to a gene: 6. The CDR3 runs to 15 residues.

The receptor was derived from a woman under 30 with Graves' hyperthyroidism. The chain has TRBV28 and TRBJ1-1, with 9 bases identical to TRBD1. The sample consisted of blood. Here the CDR3 DNA reads TGTGCCAGCAGTTTACTGGGACAGGGAAGGACTGAAGCTTTCTTT. The encoded protein is CASSLLGQGRTEAFF.